These T cell receptor beta chains were read from a single sample in a study of T cells in Graves' hyperthyroidism and ophthalmopathy. TCRdb passed the multiplex PCR reads through MiXCR, listing each CDR3 protein once. The table has a few hundred thousand distinct CDR3 sequences, about 14% seen once; the top ten hold 15% to 20%. Sequencing was done on a sample of blood. The receptors derive from a woman between 25 and 40 years old with Graves' ophthalmopathy. Both conserved end residues are part of each CDR3. A D gene is named only where the DNA matches it firmly. Only part of the rows carry a size: once, few, many, or a class if the clone is expanded.

abundance	v_gene	d_gene	j_gene	CDR3nt	CDR3aa
NA	TRBV7-3	TRBD1	TRBJ2-1	TGTGCCAGCAGCTTGATATCCGGGACAGGGGCTCTGAGCGAGCAGTTCTTC	CASSLISGTGALSEQFF
NA	TRBV5-5	TRBD1	TRBJ1-6	TGTGCCAGCAGCTTTGGTGGACAGGGGGGTTCACCCCTCCACTTT	CASSFGGQGGSPLHF
many	TRBV6-1	TRBD1	TRBJ1-2	TGTGCCAGCAGTTCCTATTCAGCCGACAGGGATAGCTATGGCTACACCTTC	CASSSYSADRDSYGYTF
many	TRBV3-1	NA	TRBJ1-2	TGTGCCAGCAGCCCGCCTACAGGGAATGACGGCTACACCTTC	CASSPPTGNDGYTF
NA	TRBV6-5	TRBD2	TRBJ2-7	TGTGCCAGCAGTTACAGTGCTAGCGGGGGGGCATGGGAGCAGTACTTC	CASSYSASGGAWEQYF
NA	TRBV7-9	NA	TRBJ1-4	TGTGCCAGCAGTCGGGGGAACACGGCAAAAAATGAAAAACTGTTTTTT	CASSRGNTAKNEKLFF
NA	TRBV6-5	NA	TRBJ1-6	TGTGCCAGCAGTTACGCCGGGCCATCAGGAGGTTCACCCCTCCACTTT	CASSYAGPSGGSPLHF
many	TRBV18	NA	TRBJ1-6	TGTGCCAGCTCACTCAAGGAGTCGGCCTCACCCCTCCACTTT	CASSLKESASPLHF
NA	TRBV18	NA	TRBJ1-1	TGTGCCAGCTCACTATCCCCACAGGTGAACACTGAAGCTTTCTTT	CASSLSPQVNTEAFF
many	TRBV5-1	TRBD2	TRBJ2-1	TGCGCCACCAAGGGCGGGGGTTCCTACAATGAGCAGTTCTTC	CATKGGGSYNEQFF
few	TRBV20-1	NA	TRBJ1-3	TGCAGTGCTAGAGATCAAAGACGCTCTGGAAACACCATATATTTT	CSARDQRRSGNTIYF
many	TRBV19	TRBD2	TRBJ2-7	TGTGCCAGTAGCCGCCTAGCGGGGGGGCCTTTGAGCTCCTACGAGCAGTACTTC	CASSRLAGGPLSSYEQYF
NA	TRBV7-2	TRBD2	TRBJ2-7	TGTGCCAGCAGCTCGCGGACTAGCGGGATCCCCTACGAGCAGTACTTC	CASSSRTSGIPYEQYF
many	TRBV4-2	TRBD2	TRBJ2-3	TGTGCCAGCAGCCAAGCCGTGTCAGCGGGATCCACAGATACGCAGTATTTT	CASSQAVSAGSTDTQYF
many	TRBV6-1	TRBD2	TRBJ2-1	TGTGCCAGCAGGGGGACTAGCGGGGGGACGACCTCCTACAATGAGCAGTTCTTC	CASRGTSGGTTSYNEQFF
many	TRBV28	NA	TRBJ1-2	TGTGCCAGCAGCCAGACAGCCCCGGTCAATGGCTACACCTTC	CASSQTAPVNGYTF
NA	TRBV4-1	TRBD1	TRBJ1-5	TGCGCCAGCAGCCCCCCGGGACAGGGAGTTTATAGCAATCAGCCCCAGCATTTT	CASSPPGQGVYSNQPQHF
many	TRBV5-1	NA	TRBJ1-1	TGCGCCAGCAGCTTAACCGGGGATAAAGCTTTCTTT	CASSLTGDKAFF
NA	TRBV6-2/TRBV6-3	TRBD2	TRBJ2-5	TGTGCCAGCAGTTCTCAGACTAGCTGGCAGGAGACCCAGTACTTC	CASSSQTSWQETQYF
many	TRBV3-1	NA	TRBJ1-2	TGTGCCAGCAGCCAACTCCAAGGGCAAGTCTACACCTTC	CASSQLQGQVYTF
few	TRBV28	NA	TRBJ1-2	TGTGCCGGCAGTTTAGAGTGGGGGGGTGGCTACACCTTC	CAGSLEWGGGYTF
many	TRBV9	NA	TRBJ2-1	TGTGCCAGCGCGGGACAGCTCAATGAGCAGTTCTTC	CASAGQLNEQFF
many	TRBV27	NA	TRBJ1-5	TGTGCCAGCAGAACCCACGGGGGCAATCAGCCCCAGCATTTT	CASRTHGGNQPQHF
many	TRBV12-3/TRBV12-4	TRBD1	TRBJ2-1	TGTGCCAGCAGGAGAGGGACAGCCTACAATGAGCAGTTCTTC	CASRRGTAYNEQFF
many	TRBV20-1	TRBD2	TRBJ2-3	TGCAGTGCCCCCCCAGGCGGGGGGACTACAGATACGCAGTATTTT	CSAPPGGGTTDTQYF
many	TRBV2	TRBD2	TRBJ2-7	TGTGCCAGAGGATTGGCGGGGGGATCCTACGAGCAGTACTTC	CARGLAGGSYEQYF
many	TRBV30	NA	TRBJ2-7	TGTGCCTGGAGTGTAGTAACCCCTTCCGAGCAGTACTTC	CAWSVVTPSEQYF
many	TRBV5-6	NA	TRBJ1-1	TGTGCCAGCAGCTTAGGTGGAAGGGCAAGGGACACTGAAGCTTTCTTT	CASSLGGRARDTEAFF
many	TRBV30	NA	TRBJ1-2	TGTGCCTGGATTAGGGGCGACTATGGCTACACCTTC	CAWIRGDYGYTF
many	TRBV14	NA	TRBJ1-2	TGTGCAGGGAACTATGGCTACACCTTC	CAGNYGYTF
NA	TRBV10-3	TRBD2	TRBJ2-5	TGTGCCATCTCGGCTAGCGGGGGTCAAGAGACCCAGTACTTC	CAISASGGQETQYF
many	TRBV28	NA	TRBJ1-5	TGTGCCAGCAGACCCTTGGACAGTTCTCAGCCCCAGCATTTT	CASRPLDSSQPQHF
many	TRBV7-3	TRBD2	TRBJ2-2	TGTGCCAGCAGCTCCTCCACCGGGACTAGCGGGGGGGCGAGGGAGCTGTTTTTT	CASSSSTGTSGGARELFF
few	TRBV19	TRBD1	TRBJ1-5	TGTGCCAGTAATCAGAACAGGGGGGGTCAGCCCCAGCATTTT	CASNQNRGGQPQHF
many	TRBV2	NA	TRBJ1-2	TGTGCCAGCAGAAAACCCGTCCCTCTTTTTGGCTACACCTTC	CASRKPVPLFGYTF
many	TRBV5-1	NA	TRBJ1-4	TGCGCCAGCAGCTTCACCCCAACTAATGAAAAACTGTTTTTT	CASSFTPTNEKLFF
many	TRBV6-1	TRBD1	TRBJ1-1	TGTGCCAGCAGGCCACAGGGGGCTACTGAAGCTTTCTTT	CASRPQGATEAFF
many	TRBV28	TRBD1	TRBJ1-1	TGTGCCAGCAGTATTCAGGGACAGGGAAAGAACACTGAAGCTTTCTTT	CASSIQGQGKNTEAFF
many	TRBV20-1	NA	TRBJ2-4	TGCAGTGCTGTACGGGGCCTCAAAAACATTCAGTACTTC	CSAVRGLKNIQYF
many	TRBV5-8	NA	TRBJ2-1	TGTGCCAGCAGCTTTTGGGGGGGGCTGAAGGTGAATGAGCAGTTCTTC	CASSFWGGLKVNEQFF
many	TRBV12-3/TRBV12-4	NA	TRBJ1-2	TGTGCCAGCAGTTCCGGGCCGCCAGACGGCTACACCTTC	CASSSGPPDGYTF
many	TRBV29-1	NA	TRBJ1-1	TGCAGCGTCTTTTGGGGGGGTTTTGAAGCTTTCTTT	CSVFWGGFEAFF
NA	TRBV15	TRBD1	TRBJ1-4	TGTGCCACCGGGGACCTTTGGACAGGCGGTAATGAAAAACTGTTTTTT	CATGDLWTGGNEKLFF
NA	TRBV25-1	NA	TRBJ1-1	TGTGCCAGCAGTGAAATGAATCTAAGAGAAGCTTTCTTT	CASSEMNLREAFF
many	TRBV20-1	NA	TRBJ2-3	TGCAGTGCTAGAGATACGGCTCGGGGCGGGGATACGCAGTATTTT	CSARDTARGGDTQYF
NA	TRBV4-2	TRBD1	TRBJ2-5	TGTGCCAGCAGCCAAGAGTCAGGGGGCGCCCAAGAGACCCAGTACTTC	CASSQESGGAQETQYF
many	TRBV3-1	TRBD1	TRBJ2-3	TGTGCCAGCAGCACCCGGGGACAGGGAAAAGTGAATACAGATACGCAGTATTTT	CASSTRGQGKVNTDTQYF
NA	TRBV20-1	TRBD2	TRBJ2-5	TGCAGTGCTAGTAGGACTAGCGGGGGTAAAGAGACCCAGTACTTC	CSASRTSGGKETQYF
many	TRBV11-3	NA	TRBJ1-1	TGTGCCAGCAGCCCTGGAGCGGACACTGAAGCTTTCTTT	CASSPGADTEAFF
many	TRBV20-1	TRBD2	TRBJ2-3	TGCAGTGCTGACCCGACTAGCGGGGGGGCAGATACGCAGTATTTT	CSADPTSGGADTQYF
many	TRBV11-2	NA	TRBJ1-6	TGTGCCAGCAGCCGCAGGAGCTCCTATAATTCACCCCTCCACTTT	CASSRRSSYNSPLHF
few	TRBV7-9	NA	TRBJ2-2	TGTGCCAGCGAGGAGGGGGGCGGCCGGGAGCTGTTTTTT	CASEEGGGRELFF
many	TRBV2	NA	TRBJ1-1	TGTGCCAGCATCAGGGGCGGCGGTGAAGCTTTCTTT	CASIRGGGEAFF
few	TRBV3-1	NA	TRBJ2-6	TGTGCCAGCAGCCCGGTTGGTCCCAGGGGGGCCAACGTCCTGACTTTC	CASSPVGPRGANVLTF
NA	TRBV14	NA	TRBJ1-1	TGTGCCAGCAGCCAAGATCTAGGGTATTCTGAAGCTTTCTTT	CASSQDLGYSEAFF
many	TRBV29-1	TRBD2	TRBJ2-1	TGCAGCGCGTCGGTAGCGGGGAGCGATGAGCAGTTCTTC	CSASVAGSDEQFF